Listed below are T cell receptor beta chains from one sample, sequenced in a study of cytomegalovirus exposure and HLA in healthy donors. Using immunoSEQ multiplex PCR, the repertoire was profiled, and TCRdb retains in-frame clones only, with some absent. The sample records about 110,000 clones, around 67% being singletons. The sequencing input was PBMCs. The receptor set was obtained from a woman aged 35 to 49 in good health and CMV-seropositive. Each CDR3 is given with its conserved first and last residue. D genes are given only for firm matches. The size entry is marked missing in some rows and otherwise reads once, few, many or a size class.

d_gene,abundance,j_gene,v_gene,CDR3nt,CDR3aa
TRBD1,medium-sized,TRBJ2-2,TRBV5-6,TGTGCCAGCAGCCTAGACAGGGGGCACACCGGGGAGCTGTTTTTT,CASSLDRGHTGELFF
NA,NA,TRBJ2-7,TRBV4-1,TGCGCCAGCAGCCAAAACCAGGGGTACGAGCAGTACTTC,CASSQNQGYEQYF
NA,NA,TRBJ2-3,TRBV27,TGTGCCAGCAGTTTTACAGTGGGAGATACGCAGTATTTT,CASSFTVGDTQYF
TRBD1,few,TRBJ2-1,TRBV10-3,TGTGCCATCTCTGGGGGACAGGGCGAGCAGTTCTTC,CAISGGQGEQFF
NA,NA,TRBJ1-1,TRBV18,TGTGCCAGCTCACCAAGACAGAACGAAAACACTGAAGCTTTCTTT,CASSPRQNENTEAFF
NA,once,TRBJ2-5,TRBV6-5,TGTGCCAGCAGTTACTCGAGCACGGGAGTGGGAGAGACCCAGTACTTC,CASSYSSTGVGETQYF
TRBD1,NA,TRBJ2-7,TRBV5-1,TGCGCCAGCAGCTTTACCAGACAGGGGCCGGAAGAGCAGTACTTC,CASSFTRQGPEEQYF
TRBD2,NA,TRBJ2-7,TRBV6-6,TGTGCCAGCAGCTTCTTTAGCGGGGACGAGCAGTACTTC,CASSFFSGDEQYF
NA,NA,TRBJ2-6,TRBV2,TGTGCCAGCAGTGTATTTGGGGCCAACGTCCTGACTTTC,CASSVFGANVLTF
TRBD1,NA,TRBJ1-1,TRBV19,TGTGCCAGTAGTCCAGGACAGGGTTGGACTGAAGCTTTCTTT,CASSPGQGWTEAFF
NA,NA,TRBJ2-5,TRBV9,TGTGCCAGCAGCCCAAGGGAGGTCGGCGCCCAGTACTTC,CASSPREVGAQYF
TRBD1,once,TRBJ2-3,TRBV5-1,TGCGCCAGCAGCTTGTACGCGCGGGACAGGGTGGGAGATACGCAGTATTTT,CASSLYARDRVGDTQYF
NA,NA,TRBJ1-4,TRBV19,TGTGCCAGTAGTATAACCTGGGAGGGTGAAAAACTGTTTTTT,CASSITWEGEKLFF
NA,NA,TRBJ2-5,TRBV6-6,TGTGCCAGCAGTGGATCAGGGATCTGGGAGACCCAGTACTTC,CASSGSGIWETQYF
TRBD2,NA,TRBJ2-3,TRBV9,TGTGCCAGCAGCTACGGACTAGCGGGGGGGCCCGGTACGCAGTATTTT,CASSYGLAGGPGTQYF
TRBD1,NA,TRBJ2-3,TRBV6-1,TGTGCCAGCAGTCCGACAGGGCGTACAGATACGCAGTATTTT,CASSPTGRTDTQYF
TRBD1,NA,TRBJ2-1,TRBV19,TGTGCCAGTAGTATAGATAAAGGGACAGGGTATTTCAGTGAGCAGTTCTTC,CASSIDKGTGYFSEQFF
NA,NA,TRBJ1-1,TRBV18,TGTGCCAGCTCACCGTCGGGGGATACTGAAGCTTTCTTT,CASSPSGDTEAFF
TRBD1,NA,TRBJ2-7,TRBV27,TGTGCCAGCAGTCCGAGAGGACAGGGCTACGAGCAGTACTTC,CASSPRGQGYEQYF
TRBD1,NA,TRBJ1-4,TRBV29-1,TGCAGCGTGGAGGGGACAGGGGATGAAAAACTGTTTTTT,CSVEGTGDEKLFF
NA,NA,TRBJ1-1,TRBV18,TGTGCCAGCTCGCCTACAACAGGGTATTACACTGAAGCTTTCTTT,CASSPTTGYYTEAFF
TRBD1,NA,TRBJ1-1,TRBV2,TGTGCCAGCAGTTTGAGGGGGCGAGGGAACACTGAAGCTTTCTTT,CASSLRGRGNTEAFF
TRBD2,NA,TRBJ2-7,TRBV4-3,TGCGCCAGCAGCCAAAGACTAGCGGGGGGGAAAACCTACGAGCAGTACTTC,CASSQRLAGGKTYEQYF
NA,few,TRBJ1-1,TRBV2,TGTGCCAGCACCACTGATAACACTGAAGCTTTCTTT,CASTTDNTEAFF
TRBD1,few,TRBJ1-2,TRBV5-6,TGTGCCAGCAGCTTGTCTGACAGGGGTAACTATGGCTACACCTTC,CASSLSDRGNYGYTF
NA,NA,TRBJ1-6,TRBV6-5,TGTGCCAGCAGACGGTACAGGCTGGATTCACCCCTCCACTTT,CASRRYRLDSPLHF
NA,NA,TRBJ1-6,TRBV30,TGTGCCTGGAGTGGGACACCAAATAATTCACCCCTCCACTTT,CAWSGTPNNSPLHF
TRBD1,NA,TRBJ1-5,TRBV2,TGTGCCAGCAGTAGACAGGGACGTCAGCCCCAGCATTTT,CASSRQGRQPQHF
NA,few,TRBJ1-2,TRBV4-3,TGCGCCAGCAGCCAAGAGTGGCAGGTTGATAACTATGGCTACACCTTC,CASSQEWQVDNYGYTF
TRBD2,NA,TRBJ2-3,TRBV5-1,TGCGCCAGCAGCTTAACTAGCGGGGCCGCCTCGGGAGAGACGCAGTATTTT,CASSLTSGAASGETQYF
TRBD1,NA,TRBJ2-3,TRBV7-2,TGTGCCAGCAGCCCACCCGGGACAGGGAGCACAGATACGCAGTATTTT,CASSPPGTGSTDTQYF
NA,NA,TRBJ1-6,TRBV7-9,TGTGCCAGCAGCCCAACCCCGGGTAATTCACCCCTCCACTTT,CASSPTPGNSPLHF
TRBD1,NA,TRBJ1-4,TRBV7-3,TGTGCCAGCAGCAAGACAGGGGAAAGGAATGAAAAACTGTTTTTT,CASSKTGERNEKLFF
NA,NA,TRBJ2-3,TRBV7-9,TGTGCCAGCAGCCTCACTACTAGCACAGATACGCAGTATTTT,CASSLTTSTDTQYF
NA,NA,TRBJ2-3,TRBV27,TGTGCCAGCAGTTTGGGCAGGGCGAAAGATACGCAGTATTTT,CASSLGRAKDTQYF
TRBD2,once,TRBJ2-1,TRBV7-9,TGTGCCAGCAGCTTAGCGGCGGGGGGGTACAATGAGCAGTTCTTC,CASSLAAGGYNEQFF
NA,NA,TRBJ2-6,TRBV27,TGTGCCAGCAGTTTATCGGCAGGGTGGGGGGCCAACGTCCTGACTTTC,CASSLSAGWGANVLTF
NA,NA,TRBJ1-2,TRBV15,TGTGCCACCAGCAGAGATCCCCAGGGTGGCTACACCTTC,CATSRDPQGGYTF
TRBD1,NA,TRBJ2-2,TRBV7-3,TGTGCCAGCAGCTTATACCAGGGGGCGGTAGCCGGGGAGCTGTTTTTT,CASSLYQGAVAGELFF
NA,once,TRBJ2-1,TRBV5-1,TGCGCCAGCAGCTTGGACTCCAGGGACAATGAGCAGTTCTTC,CASSLDSRDNEQFF
NA,NA,TRBJ2-7,TRBV7-9,TGTGCCAGCAGCTCCTTACAGGGGAGGAAGCAGTACTTC,CASSSLQGRKQYF
NA,NA,TRBJ2-1,TRBV30,TGTGCCTGGAGTACGGGACTCCGGAATGAGCAGTTCTTC,CAWSTGLRNEQFF
NA,NA,TRBJ2-3,TRBV11-1,TGTGCCAGCAGCTTACGCGACAGCGAGGATACGCAGTATTTT,CASSLRDSEDTQYF
TRBD1,NA,TRBJ1-1,TRBV10-3,TGTGCCATCAGTGAGTTACAGGGGTACACTGAAGCTTTCTTT,CAISELQGYTEAFF
TRBD1,NA,TRBJ1-1,TRBV28,TGTGCCAGCTCTATGACAGGGGGTACTGAAGCTTTCTTT,CASSMTGGTEAFF
NA,NA,TRBJ1-1,TRBV5-1,TGCGCCAGCAGCCCGACCCAGGCGATGAACACTGAAGCTTTCTTT,CASSPTQAMNTEAFF